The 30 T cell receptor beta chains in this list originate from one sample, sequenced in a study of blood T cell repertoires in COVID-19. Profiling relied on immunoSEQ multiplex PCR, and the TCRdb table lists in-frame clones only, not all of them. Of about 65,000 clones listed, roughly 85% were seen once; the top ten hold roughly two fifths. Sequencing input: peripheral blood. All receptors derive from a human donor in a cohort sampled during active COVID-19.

The CDR3 here is CASSLVPAGVNYGYTF. CDR3 sequence (DNA): TGTGCCAGCAGCTTAGTCCCGGCAGGGGTGAACTATGGCTACACCTTC. This rearrangement joins TRBV7-2 to TRBJ1-2, with D perhaps matching TRBD1 (6 bases). The CDR3 totals 16 residues. From germline, CDR1 is SGHTA and CDR2 FQGNSA. Trimming left V 1 base short and J 2 bases short, with 14 bases between.

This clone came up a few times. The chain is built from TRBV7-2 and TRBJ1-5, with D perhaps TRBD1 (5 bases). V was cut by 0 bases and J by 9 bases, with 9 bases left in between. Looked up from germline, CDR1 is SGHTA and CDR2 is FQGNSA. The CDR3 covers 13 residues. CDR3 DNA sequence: TGTGCCAGCAGCTTAGCCGACGGGGGGCCCCAGCATTTT. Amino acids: CASSLADGGPQHF.

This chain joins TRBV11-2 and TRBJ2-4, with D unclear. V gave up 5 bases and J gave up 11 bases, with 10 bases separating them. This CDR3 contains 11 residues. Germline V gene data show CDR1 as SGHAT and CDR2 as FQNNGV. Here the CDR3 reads CASSLNLVQYF. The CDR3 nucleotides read TGTGCCAGCAGCCTTAATTTAGTTCAGTACTTC.

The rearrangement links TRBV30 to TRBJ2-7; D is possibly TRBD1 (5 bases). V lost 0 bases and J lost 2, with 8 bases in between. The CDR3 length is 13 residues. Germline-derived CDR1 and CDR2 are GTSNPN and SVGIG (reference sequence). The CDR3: CAWSVTEAYEQYF. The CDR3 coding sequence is TGTGCCTGGAGTGTGACAGAAGCCTACGAGCAGTACTTC.

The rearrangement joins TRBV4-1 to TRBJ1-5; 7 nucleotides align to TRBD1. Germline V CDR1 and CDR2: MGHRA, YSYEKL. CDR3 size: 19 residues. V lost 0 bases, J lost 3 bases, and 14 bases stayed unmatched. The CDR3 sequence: CASSQEAPPDREDNQPQHF. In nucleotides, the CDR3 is TGCGCCAGCAGCCAAGAGGCACCCCCCGACAGGGAGGACAATCAGCCCCAGCATTTT.

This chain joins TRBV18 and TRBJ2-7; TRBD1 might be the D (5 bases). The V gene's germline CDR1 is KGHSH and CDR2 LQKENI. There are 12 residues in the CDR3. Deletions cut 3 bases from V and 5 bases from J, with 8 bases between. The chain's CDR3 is CASSPNRNEQYF. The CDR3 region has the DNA TGTGCCAGCTCACCGAACAGGAACGAGCAGTACTTC.

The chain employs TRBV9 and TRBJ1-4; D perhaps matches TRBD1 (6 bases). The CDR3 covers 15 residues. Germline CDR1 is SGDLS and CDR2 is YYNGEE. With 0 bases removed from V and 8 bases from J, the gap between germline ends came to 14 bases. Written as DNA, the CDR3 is TGTGCCAGCAGCGTAGAGGGGACATCGGCCGAAAAACTGTTTTTT. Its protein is CASSVEGTSAEKLFF.

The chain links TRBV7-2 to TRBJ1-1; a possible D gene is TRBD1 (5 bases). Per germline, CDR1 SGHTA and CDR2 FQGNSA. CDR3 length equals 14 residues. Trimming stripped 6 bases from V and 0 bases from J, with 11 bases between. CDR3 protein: CASSLTAMNTEAFF. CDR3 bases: TGTGCCAGCAGTTTGACAGCCATGAACACTGAAGCTTTCTTT.

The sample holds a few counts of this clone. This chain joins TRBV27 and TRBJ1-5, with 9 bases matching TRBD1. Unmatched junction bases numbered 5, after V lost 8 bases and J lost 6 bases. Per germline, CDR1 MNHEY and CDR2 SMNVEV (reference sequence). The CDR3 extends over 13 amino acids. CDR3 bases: TGTGCCAGCGGACAGGGGAAATTTCAGCCCCAGCATTTT. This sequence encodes CASGQGKFQPQHF.

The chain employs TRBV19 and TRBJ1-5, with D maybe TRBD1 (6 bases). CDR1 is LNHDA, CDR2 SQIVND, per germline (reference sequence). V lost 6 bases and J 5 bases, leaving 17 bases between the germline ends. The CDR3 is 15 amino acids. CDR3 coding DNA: TGTGCCAGTAGCCCGACAGGATCCCTGTATCAGCCCCAGCATTTT. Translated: CASSPTGSLYQPQHF.

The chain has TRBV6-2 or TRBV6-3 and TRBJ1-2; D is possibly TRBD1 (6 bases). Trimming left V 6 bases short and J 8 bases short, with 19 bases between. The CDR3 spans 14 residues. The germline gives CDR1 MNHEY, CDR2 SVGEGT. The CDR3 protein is CASSTRGFSRGYTF. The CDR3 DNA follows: TGTGCCAGCAGCACCAGGGGATTCTCGCGAGGCTACACCTTC.

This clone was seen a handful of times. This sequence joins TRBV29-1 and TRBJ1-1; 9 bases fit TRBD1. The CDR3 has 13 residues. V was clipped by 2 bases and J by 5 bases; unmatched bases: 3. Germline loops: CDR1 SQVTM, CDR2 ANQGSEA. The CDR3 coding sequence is TGCAGCGTTGAAATACAGGGGGCGACTGAAGCTTTCTTT. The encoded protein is CSVEIQGATEAFF. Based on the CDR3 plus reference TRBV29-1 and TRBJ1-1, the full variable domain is SAVISQKPSRDICQRGTSLTIQCQVDSQVTMMFWYRQQPGQSLTLIATANQGSEATYESGFVIDKFPISRPNLTFSTLTVSNMSPEDSSIYLCSVEIQGATEAFFGQGTRLTVV.

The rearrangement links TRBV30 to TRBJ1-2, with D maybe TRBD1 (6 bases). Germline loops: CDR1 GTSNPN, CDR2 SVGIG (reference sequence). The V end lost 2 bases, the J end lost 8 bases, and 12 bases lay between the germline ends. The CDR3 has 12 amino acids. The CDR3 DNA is TGTGCCTGGAGTACACAAACAGGGGGCTACACCTTC. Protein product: CAWSTQTGGYTF.

The CDR3 nucleotides read TGTGCCAGCAGTACGGGGACTAGCGGGGGGAACCGGCCGTTCTTC. Translating gives CASSTGTSGGNRPFF. This chain links TRBV5-4 with TRBJ2-1; 15 bases align to TRBD2. The V segment lost 5 bases and the J segment 15 bases; nucleotides outside the gene matches: 12. Germline loops: CDR1 SGHNT, CDR2 YYREEE (reference sequence). The CDR3 length is 15 residues.

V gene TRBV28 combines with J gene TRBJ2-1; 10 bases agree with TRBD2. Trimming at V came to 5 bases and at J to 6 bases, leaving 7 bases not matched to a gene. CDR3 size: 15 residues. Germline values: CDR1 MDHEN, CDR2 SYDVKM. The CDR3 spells CASSPGLAEGNEQFF. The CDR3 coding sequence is TGTGCCAGCAGTCCTGGACTAGCGGAAGGCAATGAGCAGTTCTTC.

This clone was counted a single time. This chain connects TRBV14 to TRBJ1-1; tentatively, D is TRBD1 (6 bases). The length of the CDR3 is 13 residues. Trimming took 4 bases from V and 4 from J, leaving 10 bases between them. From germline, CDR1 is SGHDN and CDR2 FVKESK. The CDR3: CASSPGDVTEAFF. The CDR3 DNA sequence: TGTGCCAGCAGCCCAGGGGACGTCACTGAAGCTTTCTTT.

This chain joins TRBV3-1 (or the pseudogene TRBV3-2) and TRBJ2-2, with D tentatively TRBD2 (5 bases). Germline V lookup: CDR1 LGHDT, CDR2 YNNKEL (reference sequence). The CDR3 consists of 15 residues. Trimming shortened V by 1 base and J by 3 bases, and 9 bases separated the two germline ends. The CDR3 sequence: CASSQAPGYTGELFF. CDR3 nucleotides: TGTGCCAGCAGCCAAGCGCCGGGATACACCGGGGAGCTGTTTTTT.

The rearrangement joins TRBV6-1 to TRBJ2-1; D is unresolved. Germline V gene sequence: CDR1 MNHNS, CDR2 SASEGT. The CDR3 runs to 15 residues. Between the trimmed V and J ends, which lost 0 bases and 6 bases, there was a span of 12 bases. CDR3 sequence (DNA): TGTGCCAGCAGTGAAGCGCCCACAGCTGCCAATGAGCAGTTCTTC. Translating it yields CASSEAPTAANEQFF.

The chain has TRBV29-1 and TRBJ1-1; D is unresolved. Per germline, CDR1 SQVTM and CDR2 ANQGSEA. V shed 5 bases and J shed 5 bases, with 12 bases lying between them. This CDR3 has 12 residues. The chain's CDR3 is CSVYGGGTEAFF. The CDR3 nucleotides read TGCAGCGTTTATGGAGGTGGAACTGAAGCTTTCTTT. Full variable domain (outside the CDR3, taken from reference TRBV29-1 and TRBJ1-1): SAVISQKPSRDICQRGTSLTIQCQVDSQVTMMFWYRQQPGQSLTLIATANQGSEATYESGFVIDKFPISRPNLTFSTLTVSNMSPEDSSIYLCSVYGGGTEAFFGQGTRLTVV.

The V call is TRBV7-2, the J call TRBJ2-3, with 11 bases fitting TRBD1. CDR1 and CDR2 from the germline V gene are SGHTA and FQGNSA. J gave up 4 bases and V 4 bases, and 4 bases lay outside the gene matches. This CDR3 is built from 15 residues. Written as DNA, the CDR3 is TGTGCCAGCAGCTGGACAGGGGGCTTGGCAGATACGCAGTATTTT. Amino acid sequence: CASSWTGGLADTQYF.

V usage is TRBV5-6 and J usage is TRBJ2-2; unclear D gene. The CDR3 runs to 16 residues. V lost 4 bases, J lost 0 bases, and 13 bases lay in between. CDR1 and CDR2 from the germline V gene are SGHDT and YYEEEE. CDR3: CASSLYYRTNTGELFF. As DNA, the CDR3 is TGTGCCAGCAGCCTTTACTACCGAACGAACACCGGGGAGCTGTTTTTT.

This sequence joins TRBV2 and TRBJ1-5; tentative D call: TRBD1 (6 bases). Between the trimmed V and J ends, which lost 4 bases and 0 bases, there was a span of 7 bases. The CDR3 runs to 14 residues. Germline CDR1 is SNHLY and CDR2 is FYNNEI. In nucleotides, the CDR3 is TGTGCCAGCAGTGGGACAGTTAGCAATCAGCCCCAGCATTTT. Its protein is CASSGTVSNQPQHF.

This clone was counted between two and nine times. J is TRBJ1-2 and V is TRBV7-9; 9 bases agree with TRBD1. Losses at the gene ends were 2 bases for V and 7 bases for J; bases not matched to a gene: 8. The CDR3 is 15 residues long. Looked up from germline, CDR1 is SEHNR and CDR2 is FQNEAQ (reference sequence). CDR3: CASSLTGTGQTGYTF. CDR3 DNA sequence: TGTGCCAGCAGCTTAACCGGGACAGGGCAAACTGGCTACACCTTC.

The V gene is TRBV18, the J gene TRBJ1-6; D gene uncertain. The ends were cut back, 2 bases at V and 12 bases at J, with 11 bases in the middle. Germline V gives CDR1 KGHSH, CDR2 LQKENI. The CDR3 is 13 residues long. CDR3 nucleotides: TGTGCCAGCTCACCAGATAACGCACAACCCCTCCACTTT. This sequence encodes CASSPDNAQPLHF.

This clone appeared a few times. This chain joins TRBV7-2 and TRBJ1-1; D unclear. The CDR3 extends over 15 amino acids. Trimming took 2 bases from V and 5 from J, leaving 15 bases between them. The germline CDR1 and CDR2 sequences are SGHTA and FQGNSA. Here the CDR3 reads CASSLSLWSETEAFF. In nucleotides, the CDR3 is TGTGCCAGCAGCTTAAGTTTGTGGTCCGAGACTGAAGCTTTCTTT.

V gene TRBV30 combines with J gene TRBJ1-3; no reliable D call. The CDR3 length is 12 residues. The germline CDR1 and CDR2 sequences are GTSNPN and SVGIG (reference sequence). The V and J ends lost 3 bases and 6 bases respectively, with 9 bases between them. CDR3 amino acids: CAWSPYLNTIYF. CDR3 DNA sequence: TGTGCCTGGAGCCCCTATTTAAACACCATATATTTT.

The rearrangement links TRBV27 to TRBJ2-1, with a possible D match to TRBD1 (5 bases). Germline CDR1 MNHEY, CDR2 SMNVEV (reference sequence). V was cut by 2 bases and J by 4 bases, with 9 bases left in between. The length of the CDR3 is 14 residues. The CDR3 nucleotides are TGTGCCAGCAGTTTACGGACATCGTACAATGAGCAGTTCTTC. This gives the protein CASSLRTSYNEQFF.

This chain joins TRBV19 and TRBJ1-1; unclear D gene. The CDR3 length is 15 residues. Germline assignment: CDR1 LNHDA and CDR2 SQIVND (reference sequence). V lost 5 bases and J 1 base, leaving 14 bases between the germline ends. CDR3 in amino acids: CASSPPGSRNTEAFF. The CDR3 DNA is TGTGCCAGTAGTCCTCCCGGGTCCCGGAACACTGAAGCTTTCTTT. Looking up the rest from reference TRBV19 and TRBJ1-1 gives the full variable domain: DGGITQSPKYLFRKEGQNVTLSCEQNLNHDAMYWYRQDPGQGLRLIYYSQIVNDFQKGDIAEGYSVSREKKESFPLTVTSAQKNPTAFYLCASSPPGSRNTEAFFGQGTRLTVV.

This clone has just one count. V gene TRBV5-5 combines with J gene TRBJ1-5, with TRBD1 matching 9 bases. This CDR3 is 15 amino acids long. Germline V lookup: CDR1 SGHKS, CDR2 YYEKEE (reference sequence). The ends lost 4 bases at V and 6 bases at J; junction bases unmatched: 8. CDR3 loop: CASSRTLDRGQPQHF. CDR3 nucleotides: TGTGCCAGCAGCCGAACTTTGGACAGGGGTCAGCCCCAGCATTTT.

CDR3 in DNA: TGTGCCACCCAGGGGCCACACACCGGGGAGCTGTTTTTT. Protein sequence: CATQGPHTGELFF. The chain employs TRBV25-1 and TRBJ2-2; a possible D gene is TRBD1 (6 bases). Germline CDR1 and CDR2: MGHDK and SYGVNS. The CDR3 consists of 13 residues. V lost 10 bases and J 3 bases, leaving 12 bases between the germline ends.